This TCR beta chain was sequenced during a study of technical replicates of blood from four donors. This CDR3 region has 17 residues. CDR1 and CDR2 from the germline V gene are LGHNT and FRNRAP. V dropped 2 bases and J dropped 0 bases, with 16 bases sitting between them. The method was immunoSEQ multiplex PCR; TCRdb's version includes in-frame clones alone and lacks a portion of them. The sample has tens of thousands of clones; 95% to 98% are singletons. This TCR was sampled from a human donor in good health. The V call is TRBV12-5, the J call TRBJ1-1; possibly TRBD1 for D (6 bases). Sequenced input: T cells isolated from PBMCs. As DNA, the CDR3 is TGTGCTAGTGGTTTGAGCCCGGGGGGCGCGGTGAACACTGAAGCTTTCTTT. Translation gives CASGLSPGGAVNTEAFF.